These T cell receptor beta chains were read from a single sample in a study of response to subunit inactivated influenza vaccine. One entry per CDR3 protein results from TCRdb running MiXCR on the RT-PCR reads. The sample consists of 700,000 to 900,000 distinct CDR3 sequences, around 21% of them appearing once. Specimen: PBMCs from blood, collected roughly 5 days after vaccination. These receptors were collected from a man aged 50 to 60 who received an inactivated influenza vaccine. The CDR3 runs from the conserved cysteine through the conserved F or W. The D gene is left open where the match is weak. Not every row has a clone size; where given, it reads once, few, many or a size class.

DNA,CDR3,J,V,D,size
TGTGCCAGCAGTTCCAGGGGTGTGGTAGGTGGCTACACCTTC,CASSSRGVVGGYTF,TRBJ1-2,TRBV12-3/TRBV12-4,NA,few
TGCAGCGTTCTGGGACAATCCGAGCAGTACTTC,CSVLGQSEQYF,TRBJ2-7,TRBV29-1,NA,many
TGCAGCGTTGAAGACAGGGTGTCTGGCTACACCTTC,CSVEDRVSGYTF,TRBJ1-2,TRBV29-1,NA,NA
TGTGCCAGCAGCGTAGCTTCAGGCCACGGGGAGCTGTTTTTT,CASSVASGHGELFF,TRBJ2-2,TRBV9,NA,few
TGTGCCAGCACCTATTCTGCGGGAGGGAGAGAGCAGTACTTC,CASTYSAGGREQYF,TRBJ2-7,TRBV12-3/TRBV12-4,TRBD2,NA
TGCAGCGTTGGGACTAGCGGCCCCTTAGGCGAGCAGTACTTC,CSVGTSGPLGEQYF,TRBJ2-7,TRBV29-1,TRBD2,few
TGCGCCAGCAGCCAAGATACGGGGCTAAGCGAGCAGTACTTC,CASSQDTGLSEQYF,TRBJ2-7,TRBV4-3,NA,few
TGTGCCAGCAGCGCAAGCGGGAGATATACAGATACGCAGTATTTT,CASSASGRYTDTQYF,TRBJ2-3,TRBV7-3,TRBD2,few
TGTGCCAGCAGTCTGACTAGCGGGAGCTATGAGCAGTTCTTC,CASSLTSGSYEQFF,TRBJ2-1,TRBV12-3/TRBV12-4,TRBD2,many
TGTGCCAGCAGTCCTTGGATTTCGAACACCGGGGAGCTGTTTTTT,CASSPWISNTGELFF,TRBJ2-2,TRBV12-3/TRBV12-4,NA,NA
TGTGCCAGCAGCCCTTCCTTTTACAATGAGCAGTTCTTC,CASSPSFYNEQFF,TRBJ2-1,TRBV7-2,NA,many
TGTGCCAGCAGTTATAGGGGCGCCGTCACCGGGGAGCTGTTTTTT,CASSYRGAVTGELFF,TRBJ2-2,TRBV12-3/TRBV12-4,NA,NA
TGTGCCAGCAGCTTGGGAGGGGGCGGATACGAGCAGTACTTC,CASSLGGGGYEQYF,TRBJ2-7,TRBV12-3/TRBV12-4,NA,many
TGTGCCACCAGTGACGGAGGAGGGTGGAACTATGGCTACACCTTC,CATSDGGGWNYGYTF,TRBJ1-2,TRBV24-1,NA,NA
TGCAGTGCTAGAGAATGGATTCTGAAAAACATTCAGTACTTC,CSAREWILKNIQYF,TRBJ2-4,TRBV20-1,NA,NA
TGCGCCAGCAGCTTGAATCCACTAGCGAGTTACTACAATGAGCAGTTCTTC,CASSLNPLASYYNEQFF,TRBJ2-1,TRBV5-1,TRBD2,few
TGTGCCAGCAGCGTACAGGGTAAGGAGCAGTACTTC,CASSVQGKEQYF,TRBJ2-7,TRBV13,NA,NA
TGTGCCGCGTTCGATGGCCACACATCCTACGAGCAGTACTTC,CAAFDGHTSYEQYF,TRBJ2-7,TRBV7-9,NA,NA
TGCGCCAGCAGCCCGGTTACAGGGACTATCCAAGAGACCCAGTACTTC,CASSPVTGTIQETQYF,TRBJ2-5,TRBV5-1,NA,NA
TGTGCCAGCAGCTTAGCAGGGATAGAGAGCAATCAGCCCCAGCATTTT,CASSLAGIESNQPQHF,TRBJ1-5,TRBV7-9,NA,NA
TGTGCCAGCAGCTTGGGCATAGGACTAGCGGCAGATACGCAGTATTTT,CASSLGIGLAADTQYF,TRBJ2-3,TRBV5-6,TRBD2,NA
TGTGCCAGCAGACCAAGACTAGCGGAGGTGGATGAGCAGTTCTTC,CASRPRLAEVDEQFF,TRBJ2-1,TRBV9,TRBD2,few
TGTGCCACCAGTGACCGAGGGTTCATGGGAGAGACCCAGTACTTC,CATSDRGFMGETQYF,TRBJ2-5,TRBV24-1,NA,NA
TGTGCCAGCAGCCTTTTGGGACAGGGCTTGGCAAAACTGTTTTTT,CASSLLGQGLAKLFF,TRBJ1-4,TRBV6-2/TRBV6-3,TRBD1,NA
TGTGCCAGCAGCCAAGCGGCAGGGAGGAGGACTGAAGCTTTCTTT,CASSQAAGRRTEAFF,TRBJ1-1,TRBV4-2,NA,NA
TGTGCCAGCAGCGGACATCTGAACACTGAAGCTTTCTTT,CASSGHLNTEAFF,TRBJ1-1,TRBV9,NA,many
TGCAGTGCTAGAGTCCGGCTTGCTAGCGAGCCAGCGAGCTCCTACAATGAGCAGTTCTTC,CSARVRLASEPASSYNEQFF,TRBJ2-1,TRBV20-1,NA,few
TGTGCCAGCAGTTTTTTGTGGGGGCGCCAGGATGAGCAGTTCTTC,CASSFLWGRQDEQFF,TRBJ2-1,TRBV12-3/TRBV12-4,NA,NA
TGCGCCAGCAGCCAAGGGACCTCAGGGGTGCTTGAGCAGTACTTC,CASSQGTSGVLEQYF,TRBJ2-7,TRBV4-3,NA,many